The rows below give T cell receptor beta chains drawn from one sample of a study of blood T cell repertoires in COVID-19. Generated by immunoSEQ multiplex PCR, the TCRdb table keeps only in-frame clones and is missing some. Among 50,000 to 65,000 clones listed, roughly 87% were seen once. The sample consisted of peripheral blood. The receptors originated from a man aged 50 to 60 with active COVID-19. Each CDR3 is given with its conserved first and last residue. The D gene is left open where the match is weak. Expanded clones are given a class, and other clones once, few, many or no size at all.

CDR3 protein: CASSLVGGSNTGELFF
CDR3 DNA: TGCGCCAGCAGCTTAGTCGGGGGTTCGAACACCGGGGAGCTGTTTTTT
D gene: .
clone size: .
CDR3 length: 16
V gene: TRBV5-1
J gene: TRBJ2-2

CDR3 protein: CASINQGGNTEAFF
CDR3 DNA: TGTGCCAGCATCAACCAGGGGGGGAACACTGAAGCTTTCTTT
D gene: TRBD1
clone size: .
CDR3 length: 14
V gene: TRBV3-1/TRBV3-2
J gene: TRBJ1-1

CDR3 protein: CASSHSDRKGYGYTF
CDR3 DNA: TGTGCCAGCAGCCACAGCGACAGGAAGGGATATGGCTACACCTTC
D gene: .
clone size: .
CDR3 length: 15
V gene: TRBV5-4
J gene: TRBJ1-2

CDR3 protein: CASRGGAPPLHF
CDR3 DNA: TGTGCCAGCAGGGGGGGGGCACCACCCCTCCACTTT
D gene: .
clone size: .
CDR3 length: 12
V gene: TRBV12-3/TRBV12-4
J gene: TRBJ1-6

CDR3 protein: CASSENARTSAGDTQYF
CDR3 DNA: TGTGCCAGCAGTGAAAACGCCAGAACAAGCGCGGGAGATACGCAGTATTTT
D gene: .
clone size: .
CDR3 length: 17
V gene: TRBV6-1
J gene: TRBJ2-3

CDR3 protein: CASSRGLDTEAFF
CDR3 DNA: TGTGCCAGCAGCAGGGGGCTGGACACTGAAGCTTTCTTT
D gene: TRBD1
clone size: .
CDR3 length: 13
V gene: TRBV3-1/TRBV3-2
J gene: TRBJ1-1

CDR3 protein: CASSLQSGDTQYF
CDR3 DNA: TGTGCCAGCAGCTTACAAAGCGGAGATACGCAGTATTTT
D gene: .
clone size: once
CDR3 length: 13
V gene: TRBV7-2
J gene: TRBJ2-3

CDR3 protein: CASSPRDRVNTEAFF
CDR3 DNA: TGTGCCAGCTCACCACGGGACAGGGTGAACACTGAAGCTTTCTTT
D gene: TRBD1
clone size: .
CDR3 length: 15
V gene: TRBV18
J gene: TRBJ1-1

CDR3 protein: CSASPSGGTEAFF
CDR3 DNA: TGCAGTGCTAGTCCGTCGGGGGGGACTGAAGCTTTCTTT
D gene: .
clone size: .
CDR3 length: 13
V gene: TRBV20-1
J gene: TRBJ1-1

CDR3 protein: CASSLTSGTYEQYF
CDR3 DNA: TGTGCCAGCAGCCTGACTAGCGGAACCTACGAGCAGTACTTC
D gene: TRBD2
clone size: few
CDR3 length: 14
V gene: TRBV7-2
J gene: TRBJ2-7

CDR3 protein: CATSIGADTIYF
CDR3 DNA: TGTGCCACCAGCATAGGTGCGGACACCATATATTTT
D gene: .
clone size: .
CDR3 length: 12
V gene: TRBV15
J gene: TRBJ1-3

CDR3 protein: CASSLAVGQGVNTIYF
CDR3 DNA: TGTGCCAGCAGCTTGGCGGTCGGGCAGGGGGTAAACACCATATATTTT
D gene: TRBD1
clone size: .
CDR3 length: 16
V gene: TRBV5-4
J gene: TRBJ1-3

CDR3 protein: CASRKRGPSTDTQYF
CDR3 DNA: TGTGCCAGCAGGAAGCGGGGTCCTAGCACAGATACGCAGTATTTT
D gene: TRBD2
clone size: .
CDR3 length: 15
V gene: TRBV7-2
J gene: TRBJ2-3

CDR3 protein: CASRRTGELDIEQFF
CDR3 DNA: TGTGCCAGCAGACGGACAGGGGAACTGGATATTGAGCAGTTCTTC
D gene: TRBD1
clone size: .
CDR3 length: 15
V gene: TRBV6-5
J gene: TRBJ2-1

CDR3 protein: CASSSGGYNEQFF
CDR3 DNA: TGTGCCAGCAGCTCCGGGGGTTACAATGAGCAGTTCTTC
D gene: .
clone size: once
CDR3 length: 13
V gene: TRBV13
J gene: TRBJ2-1

CDR3 protein: CASSSGGSVQETQYF
CDR3 DNA: TGTGCCAGCAGCTCTGGGGGCAGTGTTCAAGAGACCCAGTACTTC
D gene: .
clone size: once
CDR3 length: 15
V gene: TRBV5-8
J gene: TRBJ2-5

CDR3 protein: CAASTGVVSPLHF
CDR3 DNA: TGTGCCGCCTCGACAGGGGTGGTTTCACCCCTCCACTTT
D gene: TRBD1
clone size: .
CDR3 length: 13
V gene: TRBV30
J gene: TRBJ1-6

CDR3 protein: CASSRDCSGNEQFF
CDR3 DNA: TGTGCCAGCAGCCGGGACTGCTCGGGGAATGAGCAGTTCTTC
D gene: .
clone size: few
CDR3 length: 14
V gene: TRBV21-1
J gene: TRBJ2-1

CDR3 protein: CASSPLNSPLHF
CDR3 DNA: TGTGCCAGTAGTCCGCTAAATTCACCCCTCCACTTT
D gene: .
clone size: .
CDR3 length: 12
V gene: TRBV19
J gene: TRBJ1-6

CDR3 protein: CASRGVAPGDTQYF
CDR3 DNA: TGTGCCAGCAGGGGCGTAGCCCCAGGGGATACGCAGTATTTT
D gene: .
clone size: .
CDR3 length: 14
V gene: TRBV25-1
J gene: TRBJ2-3

CDR3 protein: CAISEGQDNSPLHF
CDR3 DNA: TGTGCCATCAGTGAAGGACAGGATAATTCACCCCTCCACTTT
D gene: TRBD1
clone size: .
CDR3 length: 14
V gene: TRBV10-3
J gene: TRBJ1-6

CDR3 protein: CASSWRGRTTYEQYF
CDR3 DNA: TGTGCCAGCAGTTGGAGGGGTAGGACCACCTACGAGCAGTACTTC
D gene: .
clone size: .
CDR3 length: 15
V gene: TRBV2
J gene: TRBJ2-7

CDR3 protein: CASREANSPLHF
CDR3 DNA: TGTGCCAGCCGGGAAGCTAATTCACCCCTCCACTTT
D gene: .
clone size: .
CDR3 length: 12
V gene: TRBV25-1
J gene: TRBJ1-6